Shown below are 31 T cell receptor beta chains from a single sample sequenced in a study of shared clonotypes between healthy human individuals. The data were produced by immunoSEQ multiplex PCR, yet TCRdb's version contains in-frame clones alone and is incomplete. Altogether some 800,000 clones are present, 80% to 95% being singletons, with the ten largest covering about 24%. Only CD45RO-negative cells positively selected for CCR7 counted as naive CD8 cells, so terminally differentiated effector memory CD45RA+ cells were excluded. Sequenced sample: naive CD8+ T cells sorted from blood. The receptors here all came from a man younger than 45 in good health.

This chain uses TRBV11-2 with TRBJ2-5, with D hard to call. The CDR3 extends over 14 amino acids. CDR1 SGHAT and CDR2 FQNNGV come from the germline V gene. V lost 3 bases and J 2 bases, leaving 10 bases between the germline ends. The CDR3, as DNA: TGTGCCAGCAGCTTTGTCCAAGAACAAGAGACCCAGTACTTC. Its translation is CASSFVQEQETQYF.

This clone has just a few counts. The rearrangement links TRBV9 to TRBJ2-3; D gene unclear. Trimming took 2 bases from V and 2 from J, leaving 3 bases between them. The CDR3 covers 12 residues. The germline V gene encodes CDR1 SGDLS and CDR2 YYNGEE. CDR3 coding DNA: TGTGCCAGCAGCGTCCCCACAGATACGCAGTATTTT. Amino acid sequence: CASSVPTDTQYF. The full variable domain, with the rest looked up from reference TRBV9 and TRBJ2-3, is DSGVTQTPKHLITATGQRVTLRCSPRSGDLSVYWYQQSLDQGLQFLIQYYNGEERAKGNILERFSAQQFPDLHSELNLSSLELGDSALYFCASSVPTDTQYFGPGTRLTVL.

This clone was picked up one time. CDR3: CASSRIQEYNEQFF. Here the CDR3 DNA reads TGTGCCAGTAGTCGGATACAGGAGTACAATGAGCAGTTCTTC. The chain employs TRBV19 and TRBJ2-1; D may be TRBD1 (5 bases). Germline CDR1 reads LNHDA; CDR2 reads SQIVND (reference sequence). The V end lost 5 bases, the J end lost 4 bases, and 12 bases lay between the germline ends. CDR3 size: 14 residues.

V and J are TRBV2 and TRBJ2-5; D is possibly TRBD2 (6 bases). The germline V gene has CDR1 SNHLY and CDR2 FYNNEI. V was shortened by 8 bases and J by 7 bases, with 26 bases between the two germline ends. The CDR3 totals 16 residues. The CDR3 here is CASWEDGAPGPRTQYF. The CDR3 nucleotides are TGTGCCAGCTGGGAGGATGGAGCGCCCGGTCCTAGGACCCAGTACTTC. The complete variable domain, with remaining parts taken from reference TRBV2 and TRBJ2-5, reads EPEVTQTPSHQVTQMGQEVILRCVPISNHLYFYWYRQILGQKVEFLVSFYNNEISEKSEIFDDQFSVERPDGSNFTLKIRSTKLEDSAMYFCASWEDGAPGPRTQYFGPGTRLLVL.

V usage is TRBV7-9 and J usage is TRBJ2-1; D is undetermined. From germline, CDR1 is SEHNR and CDR2 FQNEAQ (reference sequence). The CDR3 consists of 15 residues. The germline V and J ends were trimmed by 5 bases and 2 bases, with 13 bases remaining between them. Here the CDR3 DNA reads TGTGCCAGCAGCCCCAGACTGAGCCCCTACAATGAGCAGTTCTTC. It specifies CASSPRLSPYNEQFF.

This chain uses TRBV7-3 with TRBJ1-2; possibly TRBD1 for D (6 bases). CDR1 is SGHTA, CDR2 FQGTGA, per germline. CDR3 length: 14 residues. Trimming left V 1 base short and J 3 bases short, with 9 bases between. CDR3 sequence reads: CASSLSGGDYGYTF. CDR3 bases: TGTGCCAGCAGCTTAAGCGGGGGCGACTATGGCTACACCTTC.

The chain links TRBV27 to TRBJ2-7; D is possibly TRBD1 (6 bases). Trimming removed 4 bases at V and 2 bases at J, with 15 bases between. CDR1 is MNHEY, CDR2 SMNVEV, per germline (reference sequence). The CDR3 contains 15 residues. The CDR3 nucleotides read TGTGCCAGCAGTTATAACAGGGTCGTAACCTACGAGCAGTACTTC. Amino acids: CASSYNRVVTYEQYF.

The gene calls are TRBV11-2 and TRBJ2-3; the D gene could be TRBD1 or TRBD2 (7 bases each). The CDR3 totals 15 residues. Per the germline V gene, CDR1 is SGHAT and CDR2 is FQNNGV. Trimming removed 1 base from V and 5 bases from J, with 13 bases in between. The CDR3 loop reads CASSLGAGGVDTQYF. CDR3 bases: TGTGCCAGCAGCTTAGGGGCAGGGGGGGTAGATACGCAGTATTTT.

The chain recombines TRBV19 with TRBJ2-2; 13 bases align to TRBD2. V dropped 3 bases and J dropped 5; count of bases not matched to a gene: 6. The CDR3 covers 17 residues. Looked up from germline, CDR1 is LNHDA and CDR2 is SQIVND (reference sequence). In DNA form, the CDR3 reads TGTGCCAGTAGTATTACTAGCGGGAGGGCCGCGACCGGGGAGCTGTTTTTT. This encodes CASSITSGRAATGELFF.

V gene TRBV13 combines with J gene TRBJ2-7; TRBD1 matches 9 bases. V shed 5 bases and J 2 bases; nucleotides not matched to a gene: 13. The CDR3 consists of 17 residues. Germline values: CDR1 PRHDT, CDR2 FYEKMQ (reference sequence). The CDR3 loop reads CASSPRPGQGRPYEQYF. For the CDR3, the DNA is TGTGCCAGCAGCCCAAGACCCGGACAGGGGCGACCCTACGAGCAGTACTTC.

This clone is a singleton in its sample. This chain uses TRBV25-1 with TRBJ2-7; maybe TRBD1 (5 bases). The CDR3 is 17 amino acids. The V gene's germline CDR1 is MGHDK and CDR2 SYGVNS. With 10 bases removed from V and 2 bases from J, the gap between germline ends came to 27 bases. The CDR3 nucleotides are TGTGCCATTCAACTATTACCAGGGAACCTAAGGGCCTACGAGCAGTACTTC. Translated, it gives CAIQLLPGNLRAYEQYF.

The chain recombines TRBV4-1 with TRBJ2-5; no clear D. Germline CDR1 MGHRA, CDR2 YSYEKL. This CDR3 has 16 residues. V was clipped by 1 base and J by 5 bases, with 17 bases between them. The CDR3 here is CASSQGLQPQLETQYF. In nucleotides, the CDR3 is TGCGCCAGCAGCCAAGGTCTTCAGCCCCAGCTGGAGACCCAGTACTTC.

This chain joins TRBV6-5 and TRBJ1-3; D unclear. Germline assignment: CDR1 MNHEY and CDR2 SVGAGI. Trimming took 5 bases from V and 0 from J, leaving 8 bases between them. The CDR3 loop spans 14 amino acids. CDR3 sequence: CASSPGSSGNTIYF. In DNA form, the CDR3 reads TGTGCCAGCAGTCCAGGCAGCTCTGGAAACACCATATATTTT.

This clone was seen just once. The V gene is TRBV2, the J gene TRBJ2-7, with 12 positions matching TRBD2. CDR1 is SNHLY and CDR2 is FYNNEI in the germline V gene. The CDR3 length is 14 residues. V was clipped by 5 bases and J by 3 bases; unmatched bases: 2. In nucleotides, the CDR3 is TGTGCCAGCAGTTTGACTAGCGGGAGCTACGAGCAGTACTTC. Protein: CASSLTSGSYEQYF.

The rearrangement links TRBV29-1 to TRBJ2-2, with TRBD2 identical over 7 bases. Germline V gene data show CDR1 as SQVTM and CDR2 as ANQGSEA. J lost 1 base, V lost 6 bases, and 8 bases had no gene match. The CDR3 loop spans 15 amino acids. The CDR3 region is CSVTAGLKNTGELFF. DNA of the CDR3: TGCAGCGTGACCGCGGGACTAAAGAACACCGGGGAGCTGTTTTTT.

This chain connects TRBV9 to TRBJ2-7; TRBD1 is a possible D gene (6 bases). From germline, CDR1 is SGDLS and CDR2 YYNGEE. V was clipped by 4 bases and J by 2 bases, with 16 bases between them. The CDR3 covers 15 residues. CDR3 sequence: CASSPDQKGAYEQYF. The CDR3 coding sequence is TGTGCCAGCAGCCCCGATCAGAAGGGGGCCTACGAGCAGTACTTC.

This chain connects TRBV18 to TRBJ1-5, with a weak D call TRBD1 (5 bases). This CDR3 spans 15 amino acids. Germline loops: CDR1 KGHSH, CDR2 LQKENI. Trimming pared 3 bases from V and 5 bases from J, leaving 14 bases between. This CDR3 reads CASSPSAGWDQPQHF. Here the CDR3 DNA reads TGTGCCAGCTCACCGTCGGCAGGGTGGGATCAGCCCCAGCATTTT.

A remark on this clone: Other DNA sequences within the sample encode an identical CDR3. The CDR3 nucleotides read TGTGCCAGCAGCGGGGGTTACGAGCAGTACTTC. It yields the protein CASSGGYEQYF. This chain joins TRBV25-1 and TRBJ2-7; TRBD2 might be the D (6 bases). Germline loops: CDR1 MGHDK, CDR2 SYGVNS. The CDR3 runs 11 residues. V was cut by 6 bases and J by 4 bases, with 7 bases left in between.

This clone was observed a few times. J is TRBJ2-1 and V is TRBV7-9; 7 nucleotides align to TRBD2. CDR1 and CDR2 (germline): SEHNR, FQNEAQ (reference sequence). CDR3 length: 15 residues. J lost 8 bases, V lost 3 bases, and 10 bases had no gene match. CDR3 amino acids: CASSFWGGSLDEQFF. The DNA of the CDR3 is TGTGCCAGCAGCTTCTGGGGCGGGAGTTTGGATGAGCAGTTCTTC.

V usage is TRBV6-1 and J usage is TRBJ1-5; 11 bases line up with TRBD1. J gave up 4 bases and V 9 bases, and 2 bases lay outside the gene matches. Germline-derived CDR1 and CDR2 are MNHNS and SASEGT. CDR3 length equals 13 residues. DNA of the CDR3: TGTGCCAGTTGGGACAGGGGGAATCAGCCCCAGCATTTT. Translation gives CASWDRGNQPQHF.

The rearrangement links TRBV19 to TRBJ1-1; TRBD1 agrees at 7 bases. Germline V gene data show CDR1 as LNHDA and CDR2 as SQIVND (reference sequence). V shed 5 bases, J shed 0 bases, and the junction held 6 bases outside the gene matches. This CDR3 spans 15 amino acids. In DNA, the CDR3 is TGTGCCAGTAGTGCCCGGACAGGTCTGAACACTGAAGCTTTCTTT. It is translated as CASSARTGLNTEAFF.

The CDR3 sequence: CASSLSGTYQETQYF. For the CDR3, the DNA is TGTGCCAGCAGCTTGTCGGGGACGTACCAAGAGACCCAGTACTTC. The rearrangement links TRBV5-4 to TRBJ2-5; D is perhaps TRBD1 or TRBD2 (5 bases each). CDR3 size: 15 residues. CDR1 SGHNT and CDR2 YYREEE come from the germline V gene (reference sequence). Trimming stripped 1 base from V and 0 bases from J, with 10 bases between. Looking up the rest from reference TRBV5-4 and TRBJ2-5 gives the full variable domain: ETGVTQSPTHLIKTRGQQVTLRCSSQSGHNTVSWYQQALGQGPQFIFQYYREEENGRGNFPPRFSGLQFPNYSSELNVNALELDDSALYLCASSLSGTYQETQYFGPGTRLLVL.

The chain has TRBV27 and TRBJ1-5; the D is unclear. This CDR3 contains 16 residues. The ends were cut back, 5 bases at V and 3 bases at J, with 17 bases in the middle. The germline CDR1 and CDR2 sequences are MNHEY and SMNVEV (reference sequence). This CDR3 reads CASSPQSGAINQPQHF. CDR3 DNA sequence: TGTGCCAGCAGTCCCCAATCGGGAGCAATCAATCAGCCCCAGCATTTT.

This clone was found once. This rearrangement joins TRBV28 to TRBJ2-3; D call uncertain. The germline V gene has CDR1 MDHEN and CDR2 SYDVKM. The CDR3 contains 14 residues. The V end was cut by 3 bases, the J end by 0 bases, with 7 bases between. The CDR3 protein is CASSLPVSTDTQYF. The CDR3 DNA sequence: TGTGCCAGCAGTTTGCCGGTTAGCACAGATACGCAGTATTTT.

This chain connects TRBV4-1 to TRBJ2-7; 7 nucleotides line up with TRBD2. The CDR3 is made up of 15 amino acids. The germline CDR1 and CDR2 sequences are MGHRA and YSYEKL. The V and J ends lost 2 bases and 4 bases, in that order; junction bases with no gene match: 8. In DNA form, the CDR3 reads TGCGCCAGCAGCCAATTACCGGGACTATCTTACGAGCAGTACTTC. Encoded protein: CASSQLPGLSYEQYF.

J is TRBJ2-7 and V is TRBV7-9, with 8 nucleotides matching TRBD1. This CDR3 is built from 15 residues. Germline CDR1 SEHNR, CDR2 FQNEAQ (reference sequence). J was trimmed by 6 bases and V by 1 base; bases with no gene match: 8. The CDR3 nucleotides are TGTGCCAGCAGCTTAGTGGAGACAGGGGTCTTCGAGCAGTACTTC. Encoded protein: CASSLVETGVFEQYF.

V usage is TRBV6-5 and J usage is TRBJ1-2; possibly TRBD1 for D (5 bases). Germline CDR1 is MNHEY and CDR2 is SVGAGI. Trimming took off 5 bases at V and 6 bases at J, with 13 bases between the two ends. The CDR3 has 13 amino acids. Here the CDR3 reads CASSGGTPNGYTF. CDR3 nucleotide sequence: TGTGCCAGCAGTGGTGGGACTCCGAATGGCTACACCTTC.

About this clone itself: Compared with germline, one end of the junction differs, possibly owing to a read error. The CDR3: CASSLSFRGRENEQFF. CDR3 nucleotides: TGTGCTAGCAGCTTAAGTTTCAGGGGGCGTGAGAATGAGCAGTTCTTC. The J gene is TRBJ2-1, the V gene TRBV7-7, with 8 bases matching TRBD1. Germline loops: CDR1 SSHAT, CDR2 FNYEAQ (reference sequence). This CDR3 is 16 amino acids long.

With respect to this clone: The same CDR3 can be traced to other DNA sequences in this sample. The chain couples TRBV27 to TRBJ2-3; D remains unclear. Trimming pared 2 bases from V and 3 bases from J, leaving 6 bases between. This CDR3 contains 13 residues. Per germline, CDR1 MNHEY and CDR2 SMNVEV (reference sequence). The CDR3 region is CASSLGRTDTQYF. In nucleotides, the CDR3 is TGTGCCAGCAGTTTAGGAAGAACAGATACGCAGTATTTT.

The rearrangement joins TRBV27 to TRBJ1-2; D may be TRBD1 (6 bases). V dropped 6 bases and J dropped 7 bases, with 9 bases sitting between them. The CDR3 consists of 11 residues. CDR1 and CDR2 (germline): MNHEY, SMNVEV (reference sequence). In nucleotides, the CDR3 is TGTGCCAGCAGAACAGGGATTGGCTACACCTTC. Protein product: CASRTGIGYTF.

This clone was counted only a few times. This rearrangement joins TRBV4-1 to TRBJ1-2; TRBD1 aligns across 7 bases. With 0 bases clipped from V and 5 bases from J, the junction kept 6 bases outside the gene matches. Germline V CDR1 and CDR2: MGHRA, YSYEKL. The CDR3 loop spans 15 amino acids. This CDR3 is CASSQDSGGLYGYTF. The DNA of the CDR3 is TGCGCCAGCAGCCAAGACTCAGGGGGGCTGTATGGCTACACCTTC.